This T cell receptor beta chain was sequenced in a study of blood T cell repertoires in COVID-19. Clones were sequenced by immunoSEQ multiplex PCR, and TCRdb holds only the in-frame ones, with some missing. The sample lists 380,000 or so clones; approximately 90% were seen once. Participants had their cohort set by participant-reported clinical history. The sequencing sample was made of PBMCs or T cells enriched from blood (not recorded which). The clonotype originates from a woman aged 25 to 39 with acute COVID-19.

CDR3 DNA sequence: TGCGCCAGCAGCCCAACCGGGACAGGGACCTACGAGCAGTACTTC. This translates into CASSPTGTGTYEQYF. The genes are TRBV5-1 and TRBJ2-7; 9 nucleotides line up with TRBD1. V lost 4 bases and J lost 2; bases outside the gene matches: 7. This CDR3 comprises 15 residues. CDR1 and CDR2 (germline): SGHRS, YFSETQ.